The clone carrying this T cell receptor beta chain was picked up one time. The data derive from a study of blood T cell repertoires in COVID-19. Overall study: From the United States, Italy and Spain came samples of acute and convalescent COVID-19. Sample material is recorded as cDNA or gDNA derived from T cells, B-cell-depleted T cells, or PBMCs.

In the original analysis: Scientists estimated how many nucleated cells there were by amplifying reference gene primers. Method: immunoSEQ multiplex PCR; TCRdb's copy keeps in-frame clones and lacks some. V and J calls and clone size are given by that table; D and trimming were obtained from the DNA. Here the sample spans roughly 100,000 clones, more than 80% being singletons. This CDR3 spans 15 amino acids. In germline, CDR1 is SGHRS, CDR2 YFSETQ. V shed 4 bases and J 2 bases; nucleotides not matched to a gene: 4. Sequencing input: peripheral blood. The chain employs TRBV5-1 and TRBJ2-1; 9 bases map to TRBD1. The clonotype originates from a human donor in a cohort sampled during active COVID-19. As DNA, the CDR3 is TGCGCCAGCAGCCCTTACAGGGGGCCCTACAATGAGCAGTTCTTC. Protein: CASSPYRGPYNEQFF.